This T cell receptor beta chain was captured by sequencing in a study of lymphopenia after photon versus proton radiotherapy. Study-level results: Only patients who died were analyzed for survival; proton advantage is unproven. Post-nadir diversity loss with photons came from oligoclonal expansion, particularly CD8+ Temra cells. A bigger post-nadir fall in TCR diversity correlated inversely with survival time in deceased patients. Relative stability marked proton patients; photon patients lost diversity and naive cells.

Some clones are missing from TCRdb's copy, which holds only in-frame ones; the method was immunoSEQ multiplex PCR. The sample contains 75,000 or so clones, approximately 82% of which appear only once. In this sample, this clone turned up a few times. Its specificity is not known. This clonotype was obtained from a man aged 55 to 70 with pancreatic cancer. This specimen consisted of peripheral blood, obtained from a patient treated with proton-based radiotherapy.

The DNA of the CDR3 is TGCGCCAGCAGCGATTGGACAGGGGGAGAAGCTTTCTTT. This sequence encodes CASSDWTGGEAFF. The chain employs TRBV5-1 and TRBJ1-1; 10 positions match TRBD1. J lost 8 bases, V lost 4 bases, and 5 bases had no gene match. The CDR3 is 13 residues long. Germline V CDR1 and CDR2: SGHRS, YFSETQ.